This T cell receptor beta chain is drawn from a study of blood T cell repertoires in COVID-19. Method: immunoSEQ multiplex PCR; TCRdb's copy keeps in-frame clones and lacks some. The sample has hundreds of thousands of clones; 86% are singletons. CDR1 is SGHAT, CDR2 FQDESV, per germline (reference sequence). This CDR3 spans 15 amino acids. V lost 4 bases to trimming and J lost 2 bases, with 9 bases between them. Adults between roughly 18 and 89 years of age took part from fewer than 30 US areas. This clonotype was sampled from a woman aged 50 to 60 who had recovered from COVID-19. The sequenced sample consisted of PBMCs or T cells enriched from blood (not recorded which). The chain has TRBV11-1 and TRBJ2-6, with D hard to call. The CDR3 nucleotides are TGTGCCAGCAGCTCGCACACGACTGGGGCCAACGTCCTGACTTTC. Amino acids: CASSSHTTGANVLTF. Using reference TRBV11-1 and TRBJ2-6 for the parts outside the CDR3, the full variable domain is EAEVAQSPRYKITEKSQAVAFWCDPISGHATLYWYRQILGQGPELLVQFQDESVVDDSQLPKDRFSAERLKGVDSTLKIQPAELGDSAMYLCASSSHTTGANVLTFGAGSRLTVL.